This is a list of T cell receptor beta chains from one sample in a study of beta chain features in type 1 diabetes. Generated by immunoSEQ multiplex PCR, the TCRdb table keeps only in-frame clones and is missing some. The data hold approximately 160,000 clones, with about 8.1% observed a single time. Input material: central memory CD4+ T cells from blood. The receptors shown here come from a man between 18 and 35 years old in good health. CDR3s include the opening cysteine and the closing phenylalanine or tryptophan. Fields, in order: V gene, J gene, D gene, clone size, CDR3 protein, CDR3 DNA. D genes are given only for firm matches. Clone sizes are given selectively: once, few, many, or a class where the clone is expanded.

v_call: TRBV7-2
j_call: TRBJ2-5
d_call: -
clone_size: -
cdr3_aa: CASSKNQGNQETQYF
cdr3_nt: TGTGCCAGCAGCAAAAACCAGGGGAACCAAGAGACCCAGTACTTC

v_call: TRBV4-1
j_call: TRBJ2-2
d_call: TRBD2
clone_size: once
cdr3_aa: CASSQDATSFSRELFF
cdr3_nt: TGCGCCAGCAGCCAAGATGCGACTAGCTTCTCCCGGGAGCTGTTTTTT

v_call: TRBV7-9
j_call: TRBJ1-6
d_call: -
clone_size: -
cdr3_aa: CASSLQGRNSPLHF
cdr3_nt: TGTGCCAGCAGCTTACAGGGGCGGAATTCACCCCTCCACTTT

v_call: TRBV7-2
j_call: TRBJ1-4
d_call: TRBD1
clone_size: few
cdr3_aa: CASSLFMASGGEEEKLFF
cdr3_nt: TGTGCCAGCAGCTTATTCATGGCGTCAGGGGGAGAGGAAGAAAAACTGTTTTTT

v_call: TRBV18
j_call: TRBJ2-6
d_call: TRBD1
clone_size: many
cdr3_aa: CASSPSQGSSSGANVLTF
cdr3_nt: TGTGCCAGCTCACCATCACAGGGGTCAAGCTCTGGGGCCAACGTCCTGACTTTC

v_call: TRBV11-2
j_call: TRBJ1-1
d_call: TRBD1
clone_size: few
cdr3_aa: CASSPGQVVNTEAFF
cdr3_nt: TGTGCCAGCAGCCCCGGACAGGTTGTGAACACTGAAGCTTTCTTT

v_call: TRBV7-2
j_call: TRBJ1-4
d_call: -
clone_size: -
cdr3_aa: CASSLVLGGDEKLFF
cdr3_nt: TGTGCCAGCAGCCTCGTCCTAGGAGGGGATGAAAAACTGTTTTTT

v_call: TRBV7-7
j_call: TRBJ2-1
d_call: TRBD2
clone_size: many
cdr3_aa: CASSQGLAGGEQFF
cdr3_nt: TGTGCTAGCAGCCAGGGACTAGCGGGAGGCGAGCAGTTCTTC

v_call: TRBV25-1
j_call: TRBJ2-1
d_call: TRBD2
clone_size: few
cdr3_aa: CASSEAGTSGSNEQFF
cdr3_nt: TGTGCCAGCAGTGAGGCCGGGACTAGCGGGAGCAATGAGCAGTTCTTC

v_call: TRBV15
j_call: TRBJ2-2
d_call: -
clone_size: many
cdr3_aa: CATSRDLGANTGELFF
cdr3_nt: TGTGCCACCAGCAGAGACCTGGGAGCGAACACCGGGGAGCTGTTTTTT

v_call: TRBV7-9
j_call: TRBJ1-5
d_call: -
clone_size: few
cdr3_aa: CASSPLGGSNQPQHF
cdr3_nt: TGTGCCAGCAGCCCGCTCGGGGGAAGCAATCAGCCCCAGCATTTT

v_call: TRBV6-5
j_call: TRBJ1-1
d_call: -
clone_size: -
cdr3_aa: CASSYSSRVDTEAFF
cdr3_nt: TGTGCCAGCAGTTACTCTTCCAGGGTTGACACTGAAGCTTTCTTT

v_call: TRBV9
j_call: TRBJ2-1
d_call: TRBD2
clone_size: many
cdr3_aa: CASRPAGSYNEQFF
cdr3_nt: TGTGCCAGCAGACCAGCGGGATCCTACAATGAGCAGTTCTTC

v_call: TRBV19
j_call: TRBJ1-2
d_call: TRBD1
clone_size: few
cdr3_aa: CASSLTGTVYGYTF
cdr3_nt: TGTGCCAGTAGTCTCACCGGGACAGTCTATGGCTACACCTTC

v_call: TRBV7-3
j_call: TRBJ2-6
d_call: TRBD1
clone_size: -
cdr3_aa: CASSFLGGLGPGANVLTF
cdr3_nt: TGTGCCAGCAGCTTTTTAGGGGGCCTAGGTCCTGGGGCCAACGTCCTGACTTTC

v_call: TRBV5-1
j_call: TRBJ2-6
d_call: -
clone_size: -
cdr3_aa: CASSPGGTGANVLTF
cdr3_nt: TGCGCCAGCAGCCCAGGGGGGACTGGGGCCAACGTCCTGACTTTC

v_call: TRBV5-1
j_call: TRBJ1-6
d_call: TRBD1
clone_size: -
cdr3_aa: CASSLTGTVNSPLHF
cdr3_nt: TGCGCCAGCAGCTTGACCGGGACAGTTAATTCACCCCTCCACTTT

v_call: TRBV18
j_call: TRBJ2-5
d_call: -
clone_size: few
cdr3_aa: CASSPRTEETQYF
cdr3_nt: TGTGCCAGCTCACCGCGGACAGAAGAGACCCAGTACTTC

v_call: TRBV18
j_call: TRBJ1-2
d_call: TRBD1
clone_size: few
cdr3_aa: CASSPTTDRGGYTF
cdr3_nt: TGTGCCAGCTCACCCACGACAGACAGGGGTGGCTACACCTTC

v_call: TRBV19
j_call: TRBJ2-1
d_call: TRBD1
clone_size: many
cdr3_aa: CAGDRDNEQFF
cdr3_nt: TGTGCCGGGGACAGGGACAATGAGCAGTTCTTC

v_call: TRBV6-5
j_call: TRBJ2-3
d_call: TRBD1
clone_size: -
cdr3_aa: CASSYLRGPPGDTQYF
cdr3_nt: TGTGCCAGCAGTTACCTTAGGGGGCCCCCGGGGGATACGCAGTATTTT

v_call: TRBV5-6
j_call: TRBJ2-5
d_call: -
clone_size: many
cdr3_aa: CASSLAGTMQETQYF
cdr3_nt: TGTGCCAGCAGCTTGGCGGGAACAATGCAAGAGACCCAGTACTTC

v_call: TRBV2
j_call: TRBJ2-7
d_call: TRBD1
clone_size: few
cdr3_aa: CASHRDRGTEQYF
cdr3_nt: TGTGCCAGCCACCGGGACAGGGGAACCGAGCAGTACTTC

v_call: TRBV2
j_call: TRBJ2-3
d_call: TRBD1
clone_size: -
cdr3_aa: CASRLGQVIADTQYF
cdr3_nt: TGTGCCAGCAGATTGGGACAGGTGATAGCAGATACGCAGTATTTT

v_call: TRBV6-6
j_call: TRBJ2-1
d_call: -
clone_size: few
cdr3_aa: CASTSGRGHGDEQFF
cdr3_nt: TGTGCCAGCACCTCCGGGAGGGGGCATGGCGATGAGCAGTTCTTC

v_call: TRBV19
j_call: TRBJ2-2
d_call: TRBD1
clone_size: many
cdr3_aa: CASEAGTGNTGELFF
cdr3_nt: TGTGCCAGCGAAGCCGGGACAGGGAACACCGGGGAGCTGTTTTTT

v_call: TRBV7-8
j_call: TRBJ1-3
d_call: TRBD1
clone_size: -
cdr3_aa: CASSLGTGGNTIYF
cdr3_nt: TGTGCCAGCAGCCTAGGGACAGGTGGAAACACCATATATTTT

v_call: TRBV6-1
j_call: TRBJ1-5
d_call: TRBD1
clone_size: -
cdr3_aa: CASSEGTGAFGPQHF
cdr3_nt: TGTGCCAGCAGTGAAGGGACAGGGGCCTTCGGGCCCCAGCATTTT

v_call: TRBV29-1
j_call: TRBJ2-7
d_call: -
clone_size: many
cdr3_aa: CSAAPGSYEQYF
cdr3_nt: TGCAGCGCGGCACCAGGCTCCTACGAGCAGTACTTC

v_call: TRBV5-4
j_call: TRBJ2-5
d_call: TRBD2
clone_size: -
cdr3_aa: CASSSRLADETQYF
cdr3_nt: TGTGCCAGCAGCTCCCGACTAGCCGATGAGACCCAGTACTTC

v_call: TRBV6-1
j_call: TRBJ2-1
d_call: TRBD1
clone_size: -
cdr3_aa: CATNLGQGADEQFF
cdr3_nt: TGTGCCACGAACCTCGGACAGGGGGCCGATGAGCAGTTCTTC

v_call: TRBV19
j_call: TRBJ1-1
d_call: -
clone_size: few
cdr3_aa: CASSGGWTEAFF
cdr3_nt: TGTGCCAGTTCAGGAGGTTGGACTGAAGCTTTCTTT

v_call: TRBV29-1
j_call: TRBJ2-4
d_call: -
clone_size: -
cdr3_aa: CSVESVSKNIQYF
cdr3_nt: TGCAGCGTTGAATCCGTTTCCAAAAACATTCAGTACTTC

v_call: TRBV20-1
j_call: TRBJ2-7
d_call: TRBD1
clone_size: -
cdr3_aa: CSAGTGGVQYF
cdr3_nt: TGCAGTGCAGGGACAGGGGGAGTGCAGTACTTC

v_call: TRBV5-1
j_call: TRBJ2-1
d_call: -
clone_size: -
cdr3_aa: CASSFGPTVTRIYEQFF
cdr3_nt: TGCGCCAGCAGCTTTGGGCCCACAGTTACCCGGATCTATGAGCAGTTCTTC